Below, 10 T cell receptor beta chains from the same sample are listed, as sequenced in a study of tumor and adjacent non-tumor tissue in lung cancer. The template was RNA from unsorted bulk tissue. A modified ARM-PCR protocol with three rounds of nested PCR amplified TCRbeta. TCRdb processed the multiplex PCR reads anew with MiXCR; each CDR3 protein has one entry. The sample records 70,000 to 80,000 distinct CDR3 sequences, roughly two thirds being singletons. What was sequenced was lung tumor tissue. The receptors originated from a middle-aged woman with non-small cell lung cancer.

The J gene is TRBJ1-1, the V gene TRBV6-6; D ambiguous. The ends were cut back, 2 bases at V and 5 bases at J, with 15 bases in the middle. The CDR3 spans 15 residues. The germline V gene has CDR1 MNHNY and CDR2 SVGAGI (reference sequence). CDR3 region: CASSYTQPKGTEAFF. CDR3 DNA sequence: TGTGCCAGCAGTTACACCCAGCCGAAGGGAACTGAAGCTTTCTTT.

The chain uses TRBV7-9 and TRBJ2-1; D not certain. The V gene's germline CDR1 is SEHNR and CDR2 FQNEAQ (reference sequence). CDR3 size: 11 residues. V dropped 3 bases and J dropped 10 bases, with 7 bases sitting between them. The CDR3 reads CASSFGKEQFF. The CDR3 DNA is TGTGCCAGCAGCTTCGGTAAGGAGCAGTTCTTC.

This clonotype showed up just once. A junction boundary mismatches the germline segment, possibly from a read error. This chain joins TRBV24-1 and TRBJ2-1; D unclear. Germline V gene sequence: CDR1 KGHDR, CDR2 SFDVKD. This CDR3 region has 15 residues. CDR3 sequence (DNA): TGTGCCACCTGTGATCCCGCGACCAACTACAATGAGCAGTTCTTC. This translates into CATCDPATNYNEQFF.

With regard to this clonotype: A junction boundary mismatches the germline segment, possibly from a read error. This chain uses TRBV6-6 with TRBJ1-2; D not certain. The CDR3 has 11 amino acids. Per germline, CDR1 MNHNY and CDR2 SVGAGI (reference sequence). In DNA, the CDR3 is TGTGCCGGCAGTAAGAGGGATGGCTACACCTTC. Amino acid sequence: CAGSKRDGYTF.

A remark on this clonotype: An end of the junction does not agree with germline; a read error may underlie this. This chain connects TRBV10-2 to TRBJ2-1; 10 bases agree with TRBD2. CDR1 WSHSY and CDR2 SAAADI come from the germline V gene. The CDR3 is made up of 13 amino acids. CDR3 bases: TGTGCCAGCAGTGAGCGGGAGGGCAATGAGCAGTTATTC. This codes for CASSEREGNEQLF.

Details on this clonotype: Since a much larger clone is just one base distant, this may be a read error. The rearrangement joins TRBV20-1 to TRBJ2-1, with 7 bases lining up with TRBD2. The V gene's germline CDR1 is DFQATT and CDR2 SNEGSKA (reference sequence). The CDR3 covers 16 residues. The CDR3 loop is CSASDLGGGGYNELFF. The CDR3 nucleotides read TGCAGTGCTAGCGACTTGGGCGGGGGAGGGTACAATGAGCTGTTCTTC.

As regards this clonotype: The germline gene is not matched at one end of the junction; a read error may be the cause. The CDR3 spells CASSGQEGSPIHF. In DNA form, the CDR3 reads TGTGCCAGCAGTGGACAGGAGGGTTCACCCATCCACTTT. The chain carries TRBV5-5 and TRBJ1-6; TRBD1 aligns across 7 bases. The CDR3 is 13 amino acids. Germline V lookup: CDR1 SGHKS, CDR2 YYEKEE (reference sequence).

As to this clonotype: The conserved closing phenylalanine or tryptophan is absent in this CDR3, likely reflecting a read error. J is TRBJ1-2 and V is TRBV6-1; TRBD1 agrees at 7 bases. This CDR3 region has 14 residues. Germline V CDR1 and CDR2: MNHNS, SASEGT. The CDR3 DNA reads as TGTGCCAGCAGTACACAGGGGAGGGACTATAGCTACACCTTG. This codes for CASSTQGRDYSYTL.

As to this clonotype: A much larger clone sits a single nucleotide away, making a read error possible. The rearrangement links TRBV30 to TRBJ2-2, with D uncertain. The germline CDR1 and CDR2 sequences are GTSNPN and SVGIG (reference sequence). The germline V and J ends were trimmed by 2 bases and 6 bases, with 10 bases remaining between them. This CDR3 comprises 13 residues. The CDR3: CAWSLLVAGELFF. The CDR3 nucleotides are TGTGCCTGGAGTCTCCTAGTCGCCGGGGAGCTGTTTTTT. Variable domain in full (rest from reference TRBV30 and TRBJ2-2): SQTIHQWPATLVQPVGSPLSLECTVEGTSNPNLYWYRQAAGRGLQLLFYSVGIGQISSEVPQNLSASRPQDRQFILSSKKLLLSDSGFYLCAWSLLVAGELFFGEGSRLTVL.

A word on this clonotype: The CDR3 carries no conserved terminal phenylalanine or tryptophan, so it likely arises from a read error. The DNA is omitted, as the CDR3 cannot be located on it reliably, and the CDR3 follows TCRdb's listing. This sequence joins TRBV11-2 and TRBJ1-2; the table's D call TRBD1 went unverified against the DNA. From germline, CDR1 is SGHAT and CDR2 FQNNGV. The CDR3 adds up to 14 amino acids, both ends counted. The CDR3 here is CASSPTQGNYGHTL.